The 12 T cell receptor beta chains in this list originate from one sample, sequenced in a study of Graves' ophthalmopathy and Graves' hyperthyroidism (dated by TCRdb to 2016 to 2018). The listed sequencing device is Illumina HiSeq 2000. For repertoire sequencing, TCR beta CDR3 regions were amplified from RNA transcripts. A first-round RT-PCR used HTBI primers with the Qiagen OneStep RT-PCR kit, followed by a second-round multiplex PCR, size selection and purification. In TCRdb, the public reads were trimmed at Q25 with fastp and aligned with MiXCR, with productive beta chains retained. For every CDR3 protein sequence, its rows merge into one entry that carries the most common genes and DNA. The sample includes approximately 330,000 distinct CDR3 sequences, with roughly a sixth observed a single time. Around 12% of the sample is in the top ten clones. Sequencing was performed on peripheral blood. The receptors derive from an adult man with Graves' ophthalmopathy.

This clonotype was recorded a few times. V is TRBV3-1 and J is TRBJ2-7; the D is unclear. The DNA end is more similar to TRBJ2-1, so the J call may be wrong. The germline V gene encodes CDR1 LGHDT and CDR2 YNNKEL (reference sequence). This CDR3 has 13 residues. CDR3 sequence reads: CASSISQTYEQFF. As DNA, the CDR3 is TGTGCCAGCAGCATCAGTCAAACCTACGAGCAGTTCTTC.

This clonotype was counted ten times or more. V is TRBV12-3 or TRBV12-4 and J is TRBJ2-7, with 10 nucleotides matching TRBD1. The CDR3 totals 15 residues. After removal of 6 bases from V and 2 bases from J, the junction contained 7 bases not matched to a gene. The DNA of the CDR3 is TGTGCCAGCAGCGTCGGACAGGGGGAGCCCTACGAGCAGTACTTC. It is translated as CASSVGQGEPYEQYF.

To note about this clonotype: The junction and the germline gene differ at one end; a read error may be behind it. The chain couples TRBV20-1 to TRBJ2-5, with 8 nucleotides matching TRBD2. The CDR3 has 20 residues. CDR1 is DFQATT, CDR2 SNEGSKA, per germline (reference sequence). CDR3 DNA sequence: TGCAGTGCCCTAGCTGAGACGGGGACTAGGGGGAGATGGCGGCAAGAGACACAGTACTTC. This translates into CSALAETGTRGRWRQETQYF.

This clonotype was seen many times. The CDR3 protein is CASSLGWQGGAYEQYF. CDR3 in DNA: TGTGCCAGCAGTTTAGGGTGGCAGGGAGGGGCCTACGAGCAGTACTTC. The chain uses TRBV9 and TRBJ2-7; 7 bases are shared with TRBD2. The CDR3 contains 16 residues. Germline V gene lookup returns CDR1 SGDLS and CDR2 YYNGEE. Trimming took 5 bases from V and 2 from J; bases not matched to a gene: 13. Drawing the rest from reference TRBV9 and TRBJ2-7, the complete variable domain is DSGVTQTPKHLITATGQRVTLRCSPRSGDLSVYWYQQSLDQGLQFLIQYYNGEERAKGNILERFSAQQFPDLHSELNLSSLELGDSALYFCASSLGWQGGAYEQYFGPGTRLTVT.

This clonotype has ten or more counts. The rearrangement joins TRBV29-1 to TRBJ2-7; TRBD1 is a possible D gene (5 bases). The CDR3 has 13 amino acids. V was shortened by 3 bases and J by 7 bases, with 16 bases between the two germline ends. Germline CDR1 is SQVTM and CDR2 is ANQGSEA. The CDR3: CSVEAGSVGEQYF. In DNA form, the CDR3 reads TGCAGCGTTGAGGCAGGGTCGGTTGGAGAGCAGTACTTC.

This chain uses TRBV28 with TRBJ2-7, with TRBD1 matching 9 bases. This CDR3 has 14 amino acids. V gave up 5 bases and J gave up 6 bases; unmatched junction bases: 8. Germline V CDR1 and CDR2: MDHEN, SYDVKM. The CDR3 region is CASSPPGQGSEQYF. CDR3 nucleotide sequence: TGTGCCAGCAGTCCTCCGGGACAGGGAAGCGAGCAGTACTTC.

This clonotype was counted many times. This chain connects TRBV30 to TRBJ1-6; TRBD1 matches 7 bases. This CDR3 is 17 amino acids long. Trimming at V came to 2 bases and at J to 3 bases, leaving 10 bases not matched to a gene. CDR1 GTSNPN and CDR2 SVGIG come from the germline V gene (reference sequence). CDR3 nucleotides: TGTGCCTGGAGTTCGGATTTGACAGGGAGCTATAATTCACCCCTCCACTTT. This translates into CAWSSDLTGSYNSPLHF.

The rearrangement joins TRBV7-2 to TRBJ1-1; D is uncertain. The germline gives CDR1 SGHTA, CDR2 FQGNSA. Trimming took off 8 bases at V and 7 bases at J, with 17 bases between the two ends. This CDR3 comprises 13 residues. The CDR3 region is CASGSTPISEAFF. The DNA for the CDR3 is TGTGCCAGCGGGAGTACCCCAATCAGTGAAGCTTTCTTT.

The V and J genes are TRBV7-2 and TRBJ2-7; D is unclear. Trimming left V 3 bases short and J 5 bases short, with 8 bases between. The CDR3 runs 12 residues. CDR1 is SGHTA, CDR2 FQGNSA, per germline. CDR3 bases: TGTGCCAGCAGCTTCAGTTCCCACGAGCAGTACTTC. It is translated as CASSFSSHEQYF.

The chain combines TRBV7-8 with TRBJ2-7; D gene uncertain. CDR3 size: 12 residues. Germline V gives CDR1 SGHVS, CDR2 FQNEAQ. V gave up 5 bases and J gave up 4 bases, with 9 bases separating them. CDR3 nucleotide sequence: TGTGCCAGCAGCATCAAAGGGTACGAGCAGTACTTC. Protein sequence: CASSIKGYEQYF.

This clonotype was recorded many times. This rearrangement joins TRBV29-1 to TRBJ1-1; perhaps TRBD1 as D (5 bases). The CDR3 is made up of 12 amino acids. Germline V gene lookup returns CDR1 SQVTM and CDR2 ANQGSEA. Trimming shortened V by 5 bases and J by 4 bases, and 11 bases separated the two germline ends. DNA of the CDR3: TGCAGCGTTCTTAGAACAGGCACTGAAGCTTTCTTT. This encodes CSVLRTGTEAFF.

At least ten counts were recorded for this clonotype. This CDR3 is CASSSDIGQPQHF. The CDR3 DNA follows: TGTGCCAGCAGTTCGGACATTGGTCAGCCCCAGCATTTT. V gene TRBV6-2 or TRBV6-3 combines with J gene TRBJ1-5; possible D gene TRBD1, 5 bases. The CDR3 is 13 residues long. From germline, CDR1 is MNHEY and CDR2 SVGEGT. Trimming removed 4 bases at V and 6 bases at J, with 10 bases between.